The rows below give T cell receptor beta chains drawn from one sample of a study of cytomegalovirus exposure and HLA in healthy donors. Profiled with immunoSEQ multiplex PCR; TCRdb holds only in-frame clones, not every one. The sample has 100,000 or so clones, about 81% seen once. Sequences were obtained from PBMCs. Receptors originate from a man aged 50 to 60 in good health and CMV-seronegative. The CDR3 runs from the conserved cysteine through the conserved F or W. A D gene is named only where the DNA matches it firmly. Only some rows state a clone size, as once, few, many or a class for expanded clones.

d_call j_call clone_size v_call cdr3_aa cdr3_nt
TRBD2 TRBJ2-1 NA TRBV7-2 CASSLVGGYSYNEQFF TGTGCCAGCAGCTTAGTGGGAGGGTATTCCTACAATGAGCAGTTCTTC
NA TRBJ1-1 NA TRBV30 CAWSVLARATEAFF TGTGCCTGGAGTGTTCTTGCCAGGGCCACTGAAGCTTTCTTT
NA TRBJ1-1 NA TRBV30 CAYQELSLNTEAFF TGTGCCTATCAAGAACTAAGCCTGAACACTGAAGCTTTCTTT
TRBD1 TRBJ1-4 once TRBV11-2 CASSLTGGNEKLFF TGTGCCAGCAGTTTAACAGGGGGGAATGAAAAACTGTTTTTT
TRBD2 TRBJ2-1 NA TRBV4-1 CASSQTSGASSSYNEQFF TGCGCCAGCAGCCAGACTAGCGGGGCCTCGAGCTCCTACAATGAGCAGTTCTTC
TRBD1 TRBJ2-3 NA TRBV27 CASRAGGGTDTQYF TGTGCCAGCAGGGCAGGGGGCGGCACAGATACGCAGTATTTT
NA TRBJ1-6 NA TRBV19 CASSPQAGLNSPLHF TGTGCCAGTAGTCCCCAAGCGGGTCTAAATTCACCCCTCCACTTT
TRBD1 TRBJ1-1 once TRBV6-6 CASSLDRGGTEAFF TGTGCCAGCAGTTTGGACAGGGGGGGCACTGAAGCTTTCTTT
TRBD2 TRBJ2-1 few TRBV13 CASSLELGTSVYNEQFF TGTGCCAGCAGCTTAGAGCTCGGGACTAGCGTCTACAATGAGCAGTTCTTC
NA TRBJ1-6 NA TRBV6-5 CASSYEGRRNSPLHF TGTGCCAGCAGTTACGAGGGAAGACGTAATTCACCCCTCCACTTT
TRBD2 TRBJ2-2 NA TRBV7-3 CASSNSAGVGSGELFF TGTGCCAGCAGCAACTCAGCGGGAGTCGGGTCCGGGGAGCTGTTTTTT
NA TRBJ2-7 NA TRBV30 CACLEGGSYEQYF TGTGCCTGTTTGGAGGGCGGATCCTACGAGCAGTACTTC
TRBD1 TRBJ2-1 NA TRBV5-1 CASSPGQGPHNEQFF TGCGCCAGCAGCCCCGGACAGGGACCCCACAATGAGCAGTTCTTC
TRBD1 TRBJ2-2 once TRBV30 CAWISGGGQGSAGELFF TGTGCCTGGATCTCTGGGGGGGGACAGGGGAGCGCCGGGGAGCTGTTTTTT
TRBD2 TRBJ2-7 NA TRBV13 CASRRGGGEQYF TGTGCCAGCAGAAGGGGCGGGGGCGAGCAGTACTTC
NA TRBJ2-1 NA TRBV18 CASSFQGLFLSSYNEQFF TGTGCCAGCTCATTTCAGGGGTTGTTCCTTAGCTCCTACAATGAGCAGTTCTTC
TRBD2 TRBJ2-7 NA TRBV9 CASSVGRGSYEQYF TGTGCCAGCAGCGTGGGGAGGGGATCCTACGAGCAGTACTTC
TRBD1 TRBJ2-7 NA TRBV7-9 CASSTESGTGLGEQYF TGTGCCAGCAGCACCGAATCCGGGACAGGGCTTGGCGAGCAGTACTTC
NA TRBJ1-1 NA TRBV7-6 CASSSRDSLPEAFF TGTGCCAGCAGCTCTCGGGACTCCCTCCCTGAAGCTTTCTTT
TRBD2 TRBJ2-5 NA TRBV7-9 CASSPGSGGLQETQYF TGTGCCAGCAGCCCCGGGTCGGGAGGCCTACAAGAGACCCAGTACTTC
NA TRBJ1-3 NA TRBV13 CASSRNPKSLGHNSGNTIYF TGTGCCAGCAGCCGCAACCCGAAGAGCCTGGGACACAACTCTGGAAACACCATATATTTT
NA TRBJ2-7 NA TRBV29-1 CSVTLTSTTGEQYF TGCAGCGTTACGCTTACGTCCACTACGGGGGAGCAGTACTTC
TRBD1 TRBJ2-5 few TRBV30 CAWRDRGRETQYF TGTGCCTGGAGGGACAGGGGGCGGGAGACCCAGTACTTC
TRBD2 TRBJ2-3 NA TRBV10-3 CAISVGGGPITDTQYF TGTGCCATCAGTGTTGGGGGGGGACCAATCACAGATACGCAGTATTTT
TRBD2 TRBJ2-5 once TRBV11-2 CASSPSAGSQETQYF TGTGCCAGCAGCCCCTCAGCGGGGAGTCAAGAGACCCAGTACTTC
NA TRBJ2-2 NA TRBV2 CASTDGHLNGELFF TGTGCCAGCACCGATGGACATTTGAACGGGGAGCTGTTTTTT
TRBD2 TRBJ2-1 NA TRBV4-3 CASSQVGTSESYNEQFF TGCGCCAGCAGCCAAGTGGGGACTAGCGAATCCTACAATGAGCAGTTCTTC
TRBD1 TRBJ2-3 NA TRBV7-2 CASSLEGARAHDTQYF TGTGCCAGCAGCTTAGAGGGGGCTCGAGCCCATGATACGCAGTATTTT
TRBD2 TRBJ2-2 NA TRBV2 CASGASGTNTGELFF TGTGCCAGCGGGGCTAGCGGCACGAACACCGGGGAGCTGTTTTTT
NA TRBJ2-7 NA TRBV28 CASSLESYEQYF TGTGCCAGCAGTTTAGAGAGCTACGAGCAGTACTTC
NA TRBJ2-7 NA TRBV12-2 CAPDGTGAYEQYF TGTGCCCCGGATGGGACAGGTGCTTACGAGCAGTACTTC
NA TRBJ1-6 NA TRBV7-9 CASTRGESPLHF TGTGCCAGCACCAGGGGAGAATCACCCCTCCACTTT
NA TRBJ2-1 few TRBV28 CASSLGGYNEQFF TGTGCCAGCAGTTTGGGCGGGTACAATGAGCAGTTCTTC
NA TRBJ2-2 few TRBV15 CATSRSSRLANTGELFF TGTGCCACCAGCAGAAGTAGCCGGCTAGCGAACACCGGGGAGCTGTTTTTT
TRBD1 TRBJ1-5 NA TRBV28 CASHRDRVNQPQHF TGTGCCAGTCACCGGGACAGGGTCAATCAGCCCCAGCATTTT
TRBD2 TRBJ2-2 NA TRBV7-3 CASSQDGTSGAAGELFF TGTGCCAGCAGCCAAGACGGGACTAGCGGGGCCGCCGGGGAGCTGTTTTTT
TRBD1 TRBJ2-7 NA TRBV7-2 CASSSRTGPYYEQYF TGTGCCAGCAGCTCCCGGACAGGGCCGTATTACGAGCAGTACTTC
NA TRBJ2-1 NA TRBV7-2 CASSLAQSSYNEQFF TGTGCCAGCAGCTTAGCGCAGTCCTCCTACAATGAGCAGTTCTTC
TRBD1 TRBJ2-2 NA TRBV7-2 CASRTPTGISDTGELFF TGTGCCAGCCGCACCCCGACAGGGATTTCGGACACCGGGGAGCTGTTTTTT
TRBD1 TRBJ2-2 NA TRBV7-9 CSSRPGTANTGELFF TGTTCCAGCAGACCCGGGACAGCTAACACCGGGGAGCTGTTTTTT
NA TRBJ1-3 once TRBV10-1 CASSIDRSGNTIYF TGCGCCAGCAGCATCGACAGGTCGGGAAACACCATATATTTT
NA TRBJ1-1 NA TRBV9 CASSVGQSGVAFF TGTGCCAGCAGCGTGGGGCAATCAGGGGTCGCTTTCTTT
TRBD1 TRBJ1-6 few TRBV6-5 CASSPDRVASPLHF TGTGCCAGCAGCCCCGACAGGGTAGCTTCACCCCTCCACTTT
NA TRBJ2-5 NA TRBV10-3 CAISEGGPQETQYF TGTGCCATCAGTGAGGGAGGACCCCAAGAGACCCAGTACTTC